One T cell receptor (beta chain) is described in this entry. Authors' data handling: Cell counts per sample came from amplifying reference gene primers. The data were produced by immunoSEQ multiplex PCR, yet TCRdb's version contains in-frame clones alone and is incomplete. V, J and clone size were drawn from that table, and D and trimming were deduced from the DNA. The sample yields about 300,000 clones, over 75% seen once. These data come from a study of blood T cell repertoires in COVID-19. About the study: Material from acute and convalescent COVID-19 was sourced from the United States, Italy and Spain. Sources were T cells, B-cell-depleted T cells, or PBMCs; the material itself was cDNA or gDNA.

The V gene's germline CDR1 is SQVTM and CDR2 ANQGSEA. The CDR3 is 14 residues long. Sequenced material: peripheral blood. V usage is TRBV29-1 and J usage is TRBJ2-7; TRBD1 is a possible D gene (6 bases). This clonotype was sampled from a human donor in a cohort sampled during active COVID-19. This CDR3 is CTPPGHGRSYEQYF. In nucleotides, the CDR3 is TGCACCCCCCCGGGACACGGAAGATCCTACGAGCAGTACTTC.